This T cell receptor beta chain was retrieved from a study of kidney transplant recipient with SARS-CoV-2 infection. There are many counts of this clonotype. TCRdb independently ran MiXCR on the reads; one entry per CDR3 protein. In the table there are about 240,000 distinct CDR3 sequences, around 30% of which are singletons. The CDR3 loop spans 16 amino acids. The V gene lost 4 bases and the J gene lost 5 bases, with 16 bases spanning the gap. Germline lookup yields CDR1 SGHRS and CDR2 YFSETQ. The TCR comes from a male patient aged 25-45 years who had COVID-19 and was a kidney transplant recipient. The graft donor may have contributed some T cells. The gene calls are TRBV5-1 and TRBJ1-6; D unclear. The starting material was a blood sample, obtained at baseline and on approximately day 120 from a kidney transplant recipient. CDR3 nucleotides: TGCGCCAGCAGCATTTCACTGACGGCTGATAATTCACCCCTCCACTTT. It specifies CASSISLTADNSPLHF.